This T cell receptor (beta chain) came from a study of T cells in localized non-small cell lung cancer (dated by TCRdb to about 2020). General notes on the study: The study analyzed T cell repertoires of hundreds of early-stage NSCLC patients, comparing tumors and uninvolved tumor-adjacent lungs. All 250 or so NSCLC patients in the cohort were treatment-naive and had localized lung tumors that were resected. The mean age of the NSCLC patients was about 64 years, with 120 to 150 men and about a hundred women. Results the study describes overall, beyond this receptor: Longer overall survival was associated with higher T cell density in blood, whereas shorter survival was associated with higher clonality in adjacent lung. Uninvolved tumor-adjacent lung showed the highest T cell clonality, higher than tumor, which suggests more focused antigenic responses in the uninvolved tumor-adjacent lung. Since the design was exploratory, TCR variables were selected using unadjusted p-values with no false-discovery rate correction. Multi-region tumor sequencing was not performed, so intratumor heterogeneity could not be excluded. A median of roughly 58 of the top 100 tumor clones were detected in paired uninvolved adjacent lung, and around 30 of these tumor clones were also found among the top 100 clones of the paired uninvolved adjacent lung.

Deletion took 4 bases off V and 1 base off J, with a span of 10 bases between the germline ends. CDR1 is given as LNHDA and CDR2 as SQIVND, both from the germline V gene (reference sequence). From the cysteine up to the phenylalanine, the CDR3 has a length of 14 residues. Only CDR3 DNA is held: 42 bases, read in frame from base 1. Details on this clone: Its specific antigen is unknown. Per-nucleotide qualities are absent, and no much larger clonotype sits a single base away.

At diagnosis, peripheral blood, uninvolved tumor-adjacent lung and tumor were collected and were preserved as a mix of fresh-frozen and FFPE material. For TCR repertoire profiling, blood samples were analyzed as peripheral blood mononuclear cells. TCR beta CDR3 regions were sequenced from DNA using the immunoSEQ Assay. The authors processed their data as follows. T cell density was computed as TCR beta template counts normalized to usable DNA estimated by amplifying housekeeping genes. The preseqR package was used to estimate richness by extrapolating to 400,000 templates for PBMC samples and to 120,000 templates for tissue samples. Clonality was defined by subtracting Pielou's evenness from one. Differential abundance testing on productive amino-acid clonotypes, with a minimum total count of 5 and an alpha of 0.1, was used to identify tissue-enriched TCRs. The Jaccard Index and the Morisita Overlap Index were used to measure repertoire overlap between compartments. GLIPH grouped TCR beta CDR3s together with public tetramer-defined viral CDR3s, and a viral motif had to include at least three viral sequences and also show V-gene enrichment. The immuneACCESS repertoire file appears here via TCRdb, limited to in-frame rearrangements. These files lack a portion of the clones; in checked studies, under half of the deficit traces to unresolved V genes, and the cause of the others is not known. Clone size and the V and J calls come from that table; the DNA yielded D and trimming. The table for this sample lists 75,000 to 85,000 clones; about 84% of them were counted only once. Jointly, the top ten make up approximately 9.6% of the sample.

This specimen was peripheral blood, taken before any cancer treatment. The receptor chain draws on TRBV19 and TRBJ1-1; a tentative D match to TRBD1 spans 5 bases. This TCR was sampled from a female donor of 60 years or more with stage I lung adenocarcinoma. The nucleotides are TGTGCCAGTAGTAAGGGACTGAGGAACACTGAAGCTTTCTTT. It translates to CASSKGLRNTEAFF.